This passage covers 15 T cell receptor beta chains from one sample sequenced in a study of T cell repertoires in cytomegalovirus infection. TCRdb used MiXCR to reprocess the reads, holding one entry per CDR3 protein. The table records 300,000 or so distinct CDR3 sequences, more than 20% of them present only once. Sequencing used PBMCs. These receptors came from a human donor in good health (CMV status not recorded). Some clones in this sample may be carry-over from other donors' samples.

This clonotype was found a few times. V is TRBV20-1 and J is TRBJ2-4; 8 bases line up with TRBD2. CDR3 size: 15 residues. Germline loops: CDR1 DFQATT, CDR2 SNEGSKA (reference sequence). V lost 1 base to trimming and J lost 1 base; unmatched junction nucleotides: 3. The CDR3, as DNA: TGCAGTGCTAGAGGGACTAGCAGGGCCAAAAACATTCAGTACTTC. Protein: CSARGTSRAKNIQYF.

This clonotype was seen only a few times. The chain recombines TRBV6-1 with TRBJ2-4, with a weak D call TRBD2 (7 bases). The ends were cut back, 8 bases at V and 0 bases at J, with 11 bases in the middle. This CDR3 is built from 14 residues. CDR1 MNHNS and CDR2 SASEGT come from the germline V gene. The CDR3 spells CASERGGAKNIQYF. In DNA, the CDR3 is TGTGCCAGCGAGAGGGGGGGAGCCAAAAACATTCAGTACTTC.

This clonotype was detected ten times or more. J is TRBJ1-1 and V is TRBV12-5; D uncertain. The CDR3 runs 17 residues. V lost 2 bases, J lost 0 bases, and 16 bases lay in between. Germline V lookup: CDR1 LGHNT, CDR2 FRNRAP. In nucleotides, the CDR3 is TGTGCTAGTGGTTTGTCTCTGTCTGCCAGGATGAACACTGAAGCTTTCTTT. Translating it yields CASGLSLSARMNTEAFF.

This clonotype was counted ten times or more. The chain links TRBV7-2 to TRBJ1-2; D unresolved. CDR3 length equals 15 residues. V lost 1 base and J 1 base, leaving 10 bases between the germline ends. The germline V gene has CDR1 SGHTA and CDR2 FQGNSA. CDR3 bases: TGTGCCAGCAGCTTAGATGTCAGGATTAACTATGGCTACACCTTC. Translated, it gives CASSLDVRINYGYTF.

The rearrangement links TRBV2 to TRBJ2-7; TRBD1 matches 9 bases. Germline V gene sequence: CDR1 SNHLY, CDR2 FYNNEI. The CDR3 spans 14 residues. Trimming cost V 5 bases and J 5 bases; bases outside gene matches: 7. The DNA for the CDR3 is TGTGCCAGCAGTCCGGACAGGGGTAGCGACGAGCAGTACTTC. Protein product: CASSPDRGSDEQYF.

This clonotype was detected ten times or more. The rearrangement uses TRBV12-3 or TRBV12-4 and TRBJ2-3, with 11 bases identical to TRBD1. Germline trimming cut 6 bases from V and 8 bases from J; bases unmatched to any gene: 10. The CDR3 loop spans 15 amino acids. CDR3 DNA sequence: TGTGCCAGCAGGCAAAGGGACAGGGGGAGGGTTACGCAGTATTTT. Translation gives CASRQRDRGRVTQYF.

The sample holds a few counts of this clonotype. The CDR3 DNA is TGTGCCAGCAGTGAAGAAGGCAGGGGCATCCAAGAGACCCAGTACTTC. Its protein is CASSEEGRGIQETQYF. The chain joins TRBV6-1 to TRBJ2-5; TRBD1 is a possible D gene (6 bases). The germline gives CDR1 MNHNS, CDR2 SASEGT. This CDR3 contains 16 residues. The V end lost 1 base, the J end lost 1 base, and 13 bases lay between the germline ends.

This clonotype showed up many times. The genes are TRBV28 and TRBJ2-1; the match to TRBD2 covers 11 bases. Germline values: CDR1 MDHEN, CDR2 SYDVKM. The CDR3 consists of 16 residues. The ends lost 6 bases at V and 5 bases at J; junction bases unmatched: 9. CDR3 in amino acids: CASRHVAGGPNNEQFF. The CDR3 DNA reads TGTGCCAGCAGACACGTAGCGGGAGGGCCTAACAATGAGCAGTTCTTC. The whole variable domain, filled in from reference TRBV28 and TRBJ2-1, reads DVKVTQSSRYLVKRTGEKVFLECVQDMDHENMFWYRQDPGLGLRLIYFSYDVKMKEKGDIPEGYSVSREKKERFSLILESASTNQTSMYLCASRHVAGGPNNEQFFGPGTRLTVL.

This clonotype was recorded at least ten times. The V gene is TRBV28, the J gene TRBJ1-2, with a tentative D call TRBD1 (6 bases). The CDR3 covers 15 residues. Between the trimmed V and J ends, which lost 6 bases and 4 bases, there was a span of 18 bases. The germline gives CDR1 MDHEN, CDR2 SYDVKM. The CDR3 sequence: CASSRNREGGYGYTF. Here the CDR3 DNA reads TGTGCCAGCAGCCGAAACAGGGAAGGGGGCTATGGCTACACCTTC.

This clonotype has ten or more counts. The chain recombines TRBV7-2 with TRBJ2-2; tentative D call: TRBD2 (6 bases). Germline values: CDR1 SGHTA, CDR2 FQGNSA. The germline V and J ends were trimmed by 3 bases and 4 bases, with 12 bases remaining between them. This CDR3 contains 15 residues. The CDR3 sequence: CASSFRGTGTGELFF. CDR3 in DNA: TGTGCCAGCAGCTTTCGCGGGACGGGCACCGGGGAGCTGTTTTTT.

This clonotype was observed at least ten times. The V gene is TRBV11-2, the J gene TRBJ1-4; 7 bases are shared with TRBD1. From germline, CDR1 is SGHAT and CDR2 FQNNGV. The CDR3 contains 14 residues. Trimming took 1 base from V and 8 from J; bases not matched to a gene: 4. The CDR3 reads CASSLVRGREKLFF. The CDR3 region has the DNA TGTGCCAGCAGCTTAGTAAGGGGGCGCGAAAAACTGTTTTTT. Supplemented by reference TRBV11-2 and TRBJ1-4, the full variable domain reads EAGVAQSPRYKIIEKRQSVAFWCNPISGHATLYWYQQILGQGPKLLIQFQNNGVVDDSQLPKDRFSAERLKGVDSTLKIQPAKLEDSAVYLCASSLVRGREKLFFGSGTQLSVL.

The rearrangement joins TRBV11-2 to TRBJ1-1; D call uncertain. Germline values: CDR1 SGHAT, CDR2 FQNNGV. This CDR3 spans 15 amino acids. V was trimmed by 1 base and J by 1 base, leaving 10 bases between them. The CDR3 loop is CASSLASQWNTEAFF. The CDR3 nucleotides read TGTGCCAGCAGCTTAGCCTCACAGTGGAACACTGAAGCTTTCTTT.

The gene calls are TRBV12-3 or TRBV12-4 and TRBJ2-3; 8 bases map to TRBD2. The CDR3 length is 16 residues. The ends lost 1 base at V and 2 bases at J; junction bases unmatched: 5. This chain's CDR3 is CASSLGTSFNTDTQYF. In DNA, the CDR3 is TGTGCCAGCAGTTTAGGGACTAGCTTTAACACAGATACGCAGTATTTT.

In its sample, this clonotype was seen a few times. This chain joins TRBV14 and TRBJ2-3, with D perhaps matching TRBD2 (6 bases). The CDR3 totals 16 residues. Looked up from germline, CDR1 is SGHDN and CDR2 is FVKESK. Trimming cost V 4 bases and J 6 bases, with 20 bases left between them. CDR3 sequence reads: CASSLLVGTRGDTQYF. In nucleotides, the CDR3 is TGTGCCAGCAGCCTGCTGGTCGGGACGCGGGGCGATACGCAGTATTTT.

This clonotype was counted many times. J is TRBJ2-5 and V is TRBV5-5; possible D gene TRBD1, 5 bases. V lost 5 bases to trimming and J lost 4 bases, with 9 bases between them. The CDR3 is made up of 12 amino acids. Germline V lookup: CDR1 SGHKS, CDR2 YYEKEE (reference sequence). The CDR3 sequence is CASSGRGETQYF. In DNA form, the CDR3 reads TGTGCCAGCAGTGGAAGGGGAGAGACCCAGTACTTC.